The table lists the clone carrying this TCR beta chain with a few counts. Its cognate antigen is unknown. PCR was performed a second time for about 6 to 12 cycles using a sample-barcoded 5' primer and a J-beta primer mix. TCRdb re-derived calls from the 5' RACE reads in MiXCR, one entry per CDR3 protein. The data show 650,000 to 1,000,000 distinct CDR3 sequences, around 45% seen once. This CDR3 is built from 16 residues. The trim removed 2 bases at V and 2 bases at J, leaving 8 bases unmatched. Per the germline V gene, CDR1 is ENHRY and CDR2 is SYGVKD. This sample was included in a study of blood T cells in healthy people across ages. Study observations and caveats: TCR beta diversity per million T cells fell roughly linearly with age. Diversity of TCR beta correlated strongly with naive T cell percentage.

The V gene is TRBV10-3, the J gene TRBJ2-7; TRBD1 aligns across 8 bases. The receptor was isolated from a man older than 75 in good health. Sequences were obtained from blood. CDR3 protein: CAISEGTGLLPYEQYF. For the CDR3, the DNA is TGTGCCATCAGTGAGGGGACAGGCCTACTACCCTACGAGCAGTACTTC.